This T cell receptor beta chain is drawn from a study of neurological immune-mediated disorders. The CDR3 totals 15 residues. The trim removed 3 bases at V and 5 bases at J, leaving 7 bases unmatched. Per the germline V gene, CDR1 is LGHNA and CDR2 is YSLEER. This clonotype has ten or more counts. Its cognate antigen is unknown. Study-level results: Across subjects, no CDR3 amino acid sequence appeared in expanded clones of more than one subject, a finding that suggested private repertoires in all groups. The multiple sclerosis repertoire cluster was not associated with any clinical or MRI feature, with the authors stating that larger cohorts are needed.

The cDNA came from 5'RACE, which used 10-nucleotide random UMIs. TCRdb reanalysed the 5' RACE reads using MiXCR and keeps one entry per CDR3 protein. Of 69,000 or so distinct CDR3 sequences detected, roughly 4.9% appear once; the ten largest clones hold roughly 2%. This TCR derives from a woman in her 70s with multiple sclerosis. The sequencing input was PBMCs. The genes are TRBV4-3 and TRBJ2-7; TRBD1 agrees at 10 bases. In DNA form, the CDR3 reads TGCGCCAGCAGCCACATGGGACAGGGGTACCACGAGCAGTACTTC. Its translation is CASSHMGQGYHEQYF.